These 7 T cell receptor beta chains came from one sample sequenced in a study of Ad26.COV2.S vaccination and SARS-CoV-2 variants. As to treatment: 19 received Ad26.COV2.S at low or high dose, single or two shots; 5 received placebo; per-sample allocation not given. Samples analyzed were those drawn on day 63 after the first vaccine or placebo injection. Clones were sequenced by immunoSEQ multiplex PCR, and TCRdb holds only the in-frame ones, with some missing. The sample gives 250,000 or so clones, approximately 88% of which show up once; under 3% is in the top ten. Source: peripheral blood, taken in a trial of Ad26.COV2.S vaccine versus placebo. These receptors were obtained from a person aged 18-65 years who received the Ad26.COV2.S COVID-19 vaccine or a placebo.

This clone was seen more than once but under ten times. The gene calls are TRBV5-6 and TRBJ1-5; D gene uncertain. The CDR3 has 15 residues. Trimming removed 2 bases from V and 5 bases from J, with 14 bases in between. Germline CDR1 and CDR2: SGHDT and YYEEEE. The CDR3 spells CASSLARLMDQPQHF. In DNA, the CDR3 is TGTGCCAGCAGCTTAGCACGGCTTATGGATCAGCCCCAGCATTTT. Full variable domain (missing parts from reference TRBV5-6 and TRBJ1-5): DAGVTQSPTHLIKTRGQQVTLRCSPKSGHDTVSWYQQALGQGPQFIFQYYEEEERQRGNFPDRFSGHQFPNYSSELNVNALLLGDSALYLCASSLARLMDQPQHFGDGTRLSIL.

V is TRBV5-1 and J is TRBJ1-5, with unresolved D. CDR3 size: 13 residues. V was pared by 3 bases and J by 3 bases, with 7 bases between. Germline V gene data show CDR1 as SGHRS and CDR2 as YFSETQ. The CDR3 bases are TGCGCCAGCAGCTACACCCCCAATCAGCCCCAGCATTTT. It encodes CASSYTPNQPQHF. Full variable domain (rest looked up from reference TRBV5-1 and TRBJ1-5): KAGVTQTPRYLIKTRGQQVTLSCSPISGHRSVSWYQQTPGQGLQFLFEYFSETQRNKGNFPGRFSGRQFSNSRSEMNVSTLELGDSALYLCASSYTPNQPQHFGDGTRLSIL.

The gene calls are TRBV7-2 and TRBJ1-3, with TRBD1 as a possible D gene (5 bases). V was shortened by 5 bases and J by 4 bases, with 9 bases between the two germline ends. The CDR3 totals 13 residues. Per germline, CDR1 SGHTA and CDR2 FQGNSA. CDR3 sequence (DNA): TGTGCCAGCAGCCGCGACAGCGGAAACACCATATATTTT. Translation gives CASSRDSGNTIYF.

To note about this clone: Other DNA sequences in the sample encode the same CDR3. The chain recombines TRBV19 with TRBJ1-2; possibly TRBD1 for D (5 bases). The CDR3 runs 12 residues. Germline lookup yields CDR1 LNHDA and CDR2 SQIVND (reference sequence). Deletions cut 5 bases from V and 5 bases from J, with 9 bases between. The CDR3 sequence is CASSPGTYGYTF. CDR3 bases: TGTGCCAGTAGTCCCGGGACTTATGGCTACACCTTC.

This clone has just a few counts. This chain connects TRBV6-4 to TRBJ1-1, with 7 bases lining up with TRBD1. Germline-derived CDR1 and CDR2 are MRHNA and SNTAGT. This CDR3 spans 15 amino acids. V gave up 4 bases and J gave up 3 bases; unmatched junction bases: 8. CDR3 nucleotide sequence: TGTGCCAGCAGTGGGGACAGAACTTTCTACACTGAAGCTTTCTTT. Its protein is CASSGDRTFYTEAFF.

The rearrangement joins TRBV27 to TRBJ2-7; 7 nucleotides line up with TRBD1. The CDR3 has 13 amino acids. Germline assignment: CDR1 MNHEY and CDR2 SMNVEV (reference sequence). The V segment lost 2 bases and the J segment 3 bases; nucleotides outside the gene matches: 1. CDR3: CASSLGTDYEQYV. For the CDR3, the DNA is TGTGCCAGCAGTTTAGGGACAGACTACGAGCAGTACGTC.

This clone was counted a few times. The chain combines TRBV7-9 with TRBJ1-2; 11 nucleotides agree with TRBD1. The CDR3 contains 13 residues. Germline V lookup: CDR1 SEHNR, CDR2 FQNEAQ (reference sequence). Losses at the gene ends were 6 bases for V and 14 bases for J; bases not matched to a gene: 11. CDR3: CASSHGQGAFITF. The DNA for the CDR3 is TGTGCCAGCAGTCATGGACAGGGGGCATTTATAACCTTC.